These T cell receptor beta chains were read from a single sample in a study of OX40 agonist ivuxolimab in advanced cancers. Clones were sequenced by immunoSEQ multiplex PCR, and TCRdb holds only the in-frame ones, with some missing. This sample has 13,000 to 15,000 clones, with roughly 77% found just once. The sequencing here drew on CD4+ or CD8+ T cells sorted from blood, taken in a trial of the OX40 agonist ivuxolimab. Receptors originate from an adult with an advanced solid tumor such as melanoma, head and neck, liver or kidney cancer. Each CDR3 is given with its conserved first and last residue. The D gene is left open where the match is weak. The size field is filled for only some rows; it gives once, few, many or a size class.

NA TRBJ2-5 TRBV18 NA TGTGCCAGCTCGGGGACTGGGGGCCAAGAGACCCAGTACTTC CASSGTGGQETQYF
NA TRBJ1-3 TRBV10-3 NA TGTGCCATCAGCCCTGGACGGGTGAGGGTCTCTGGAAACACCATATATTTT CAISPGRVRVSGNTIYF
NA TRBJ2-3 TRBV5-4 TRBD2 TGTGCCAGCAGACATGCACTAGCGGGAGGGCCGACAGATACGCAGTATTTT CASRHALAGGPTDTQYF
NA TRBJ1-1 TRBV6-5 NA TGTGCCAGCAGTTACCCGCCAGGGCAGAACACTGAAGCTTTCTTT CASSYPPGQNTEAFF
NA TRBJ2-7 TRBV7-3 NA TGTGCCAGCAGCTTAGGGGCAGATTACGAGCAGTACTTC CASSLGADYEQYF
NA TRBJ1-5 TRBV19 NA TGTGCCAGTAGTCCGGGGGGCAATCAGCCCCAGCATTTT CASSPGGNQPQHF
NA TRBJ1-2 TRBV20-1 NA TGCAGTGCCCTCGGGGATGGCTACACCTTC CSALGDGYTF
NA TRBJ2-7 TRBV28 NA TGTGCCAGCAGCTCCCATTACGAGCAGTACTTC CASSSHYEQYF
NA TRBJ2-3 TRBV30 TRBD2 TGTGCCTGGAGTGTATATGAGCTGACGGCGGGAGGGCCAGATACGCAGTATTTT CAWSVYELTAGGPDTQYF
NA TRBJ2-7 TRBV11-2 TRBD1 TGTGCCAGCAGGGACAGGGTTCAGGCCGACGAGCAGTACTTC CASRDRVQADEQYF
NA TRBJ2-7 TRBV7-8 NA TGTGCCAGCAGCTCAGCCGGTAGGGGGGCGGGCTACGAGCAGTACTTC CASSSAGRGAGYEQYF
NA TRBJ2-7 TRBV29-1 TRBD2 TGCAGCGTTGAAGCGGGAGGATGGTCCTACGAGCAGTACTTC CSVEAGGWSYEQYF
NA TRBJ2-3 TRBV27 TRBD2 TGTGCCAGCAGTTTGGCCGGGACTAGCGGGAGGGCCCTCGACGATACGCAGTATTTT CASSLAGTSGRALDDTQYF
NA TRBJ2-7 TRBV5-4 TRBD2 TGTGCCAGCAGCGCGACTAGCGGGAGCTCCTACGAGCAGTACTTC CASSATSGSSYEQYF
once TRBJ1-2 TRBV11-2 NA TGTGCCAGCAGCTTAGTAGGGTCTCCCCCTGGCTACACCTTC CASSLVGSPPGYTF
NA TRBJ1-1 TRBV5-6 TRBD1 TGTGCCAGCAGCTTGGGACAGGGTTGGGAAGCTTTCTTT CASSLGQGWEAFF
NA TRBJ2-7 TRBV5-6 NA TGTGCCAGCAGTACAGGCTCGGGCTCCTACGAGCAGTACTTC CASSTGSGSYEQYF
NA TRBJ1-1 TRBV19 NA TGTGCCAGTAGTATACTGCTAGAGGACACTGAAGCTTTCTTT CASSILLEDTEAFF
NA TRBJ2-6 TRBV19 NA TGTGCCAGTGAACCAGGGTCAGGGGCCAACGTCCTGACTTTC CASEPGSGANVLTF
NA TRBJ2-3 TRBV11-3 TRBD2 TGTGCCAGCAGCTTGCGCCTAGCGGCTTTCACAGATACGCAGTATTTT CASSLRLAAFTDTQYF
NA TRBJ2-5 TRBV28 NA TGTGCCAGCAGTTTTGTAGGGATGGAGACCCAGTACTTC CASSFVGMETQYF
NA TRBJ1-5 TRBV5-3 NA TGTGCCAGAAGTTTATATAGCAATCAGCCCCAGCATTTT CARSLYSNQPQHF
medium-sized TRBJ2-3 TRBV7-9 NA TGTGCCAGCAGCTTAGGACAGGACAAAAGTGATACGCAGTATTTT CASSLGQDKSDTQYF
NA TRBJ2-5 TRBV27 NA TGTGCCAGCAGGACGGTCAATTTAAGTCAAGAGACCCAGTACTTC CASRTVNLSQETQYF
NA TRBJ2-3 TRBV21-1 NA TGTGCCAGCAGCAAAGGAGGCGACAGGGGGCTTACTGGCACAGATACGCAGTATTTT CASSKGGDRGLTGTDTQYF
once TRBJ1-5 TRBV6-1 NA TGTGCCAGCAGTGAAGCGCTTTTGGGCCAGCCCCAGCATTTT CASSEALLGQPQHF
few TRBJ2-7 TRBV14 NA TGTGCCAGCAGCCTCTCCTACGAGCAGTACTTC CASSLSYEQYF
few TRBJ1-5 TRBV27 NA TGTGCCAGCAGTTTATTCGGGACATACCGCAATCAGCCCCAGCATTTT CASSLFGTYRNQPQHF
NA TRBJ2-7 TRBV5-1 NA TGCGCCAGCAGCTTCCGGGGATCCTACGAGCAGTACTTC CASSFRGSYEQYF
NA TRBJ2-1 TRBV7-8 NA TGTGCCAGCAGCTTAAGACTAAGCGGGAATGAGCAGTTCTTC CASSLRLSGNEQFF
NA TRBJ1-5 TRBV19 NA TGTGCCAGTAGTATAGACGGAGGAGGGGTTCAGCCCCAGCATTTT CASSIDGGGVQPQHF
once TRBJ2-7 TRBV7-2 NA TGTGCCAGCAGGACCCCCGGGCGTAGCTCCTACGAGCAGTACTTC CASRTPGRSSYEQYF
NA TRBJ1-2 TRBV11-2 NA TGTGCCAGCAGCCAGATGACAGATAACTATGGCTACACCTTC CASSQMTDNYGYTF
NA TRBJ2-1 TRBV27 TRBD2 TGTGCCAGCAGACTTGGACTAGCGGGAACTAATGAGCAGTTCTTC CASRLGLAGTNEQFF
NA TRBJ2-7 TRBV6-1 TRBD1 TGTGCCAGCAGTGATGGACAGGCTTACGAGCAGTACTTC CASSDGQAYEQYF
NA TRBJ1-1 TRBV7-2 NA TGTGCCAGCAGCTTAGCCGAGGTGAGGGAAGCTTTCTTT CASSLAEVREAFF
NA TRBJ1-2 TRBV29-1 NA TGCAGCGTGGGGCCGGCGGAGTTTAACTATGGCTACACCTTC CSVGPAEFNYGYTF
NA TRBJ2-7 TRBV13 NA TGTGCCAGCAGTTTAGAGCCAGGCCCCTACGAGCAGTACTTC CASSLEPGPYEQYF
NA TRBJ2-7 TRBV7-9 NA TGTGCCAGCACCCTAAACTCGGACGAGCAGTACTTC CASTLNSDEQYF
NA TRBJ2-5 TRBV11-3 NA TGTGCCAGCAGCTTAGAGTCCGCCGCGCGGGAGACCCAGTACTTC CASSLESAARETQYF
NA TRBJ1-2 TRBV2 TRBD1 TGTGCCACCTTCATTTCCGACAGGGAGTCCTATGGCTACACCTTC CATFISDRESYGYTF
NA TRBJ1-1 TRBV27 NA TGTGCCAGCAGTTTATTACAGGGTGAAGCTTTCTTT CASSLLQGEAFF
NA TRBJ1-4 TRBV19 TRBD1 TGTGCCAGTAGGATTGACAGGGGCAATGAAAAACTGTTTTTT CASRIDRGNEKLFF
NA TRBJ2-7 TRBV4-1 TRBD2 TGCGCCAGCAGCCAAGAGTTTAGCGGGTACTCCTACGAGCAGTACTTC CASSQEFSGYSYEQYF
NA TRBJ2-5 TRBV2 NA TGTGCCAGCCTTGAAGTGGGCAGGCAAGGGAACTTCCAAGAGACCCAGTACTTC CASLEVGRQGNFQETQYF
NA TRBJ2-1 TRBV19 NA TGTGCCAGTAGTTCACCCGCCGGGCCAACCGGGAACAATGAGCAGTTCTTC CASSSPAGPTGNNEQFF
NA TRBJ1-1 TRBV19 NA TGTGCCAGTAGTATAGCGGTCGGGGGCACTGAAGCTTTCTTT CASSIAVGGTEAFF
NA TRBJ1-2 TRBV11-2 NA TGTGCCAGCAGCCCGGGGAGGACTTATGGCTACACCTTC CASSPGRTYGYTF
NA TRBJ2-5 TRBV7-9 TRBD1 TGTGCCAGCAGCATGACAGGGGTACGTGAGACCCAGTACTTC CASSMTGVRETQYF